This T cell receptor (beta chain) was sequenced in a study of glioma-infiltrating T cells after dendritic cell vaccination. Sequencing used immunoSEQ multiplex PCR; TCRdb keeps in-frame clones, though not all of them. The table records 65,000 to 80,000 clones, around 87% of them present only once. Described time point: after dendritic cell vaccination, including at tumor progression/relapse. Concerning this clone itself: The antigen remains undetermined.

Broader study findings: Complete blood and tumor specimen sets were limited to few patients.

This sequence originates from a human donor with glioblastoma. The material sequenced was blood, taken after dendritic cell vaccination.

The CDR3 here is CASSVFGDRVQPQHF. As DNA, the CDR3 is TGTGCCAGCAGTGTTTTCGGGGACAGGGTGCAGCCCCAGCATTTT. The V and J genes are TRBV6-1 and TRBJ1-5; 9 bases are shared with TRBD1. The germline gives CDR1 MNHNS, CDR2 SASEGT. After removal of 4 bases from V and 7 bases from J, the junction contained 8 bases not matched to a gene. The CDR3 has 15 amino acids.